This entry concerns a single T cell receptor (beta chain). This CDR3 region has 15 residues. Looked up from germline, CDR1 is MNHEY and CDR2 is SMNVEV (reference sequence). Trimming stripped 7 bases from V and 7 bases from J, with 17 bases between. The data originate from a study of Ad26.COV2.S vaccination and SARS-CoV-2 variants. Data came from immunoSEQ multiplex PCR; TCRdb stores just in-frame clones and leaves some out. The sample comprises 300,000 to 400,000 clones, roughly 84% of which are singletons, and more than 3% rests with the top ten. This sample's treatment: some 19 received Ad26.COV2.S at low or high dose, single or two shots; roughly 5 received placebo; per-sample allocation not given. The samples date from day 63 after the first vaccine or placebo injection.

This TCR came from a person between 18 and 65 years old who received the Ad26.COV2.S COVID-19 vaccine or a placebo. The material sequenced was peripheral blood, taken in a trial of Ad26.COV2.S vaccine versus placebo. V is TRBV27 and J is TRBJ1-6; no definite D call. CDR3 sequence: CASTKLSDWNSPLHF. The CDR3 DNA follows: TGTGCCAGCACCAAGCTCAGTGATTGGAATTCACCCCTCCACTTT.